The entry that follows covers one TCR beta chain sequence. Antigen: not known. The sample contains more than one DNA sequence encoding this CDR3. Use of 60 Vbeta and 13 Jbeta primers characterized the PCR. Assay: immunoSEQ multiplex PCR; the TCRdb copy retains only in-frame clones and omits some. The profile shows roughly 150,000 clones, around 83% of them singletons. These data are taken from a study of cytomegalovirus exposure and HLA in healthy donors. The germline gives CDR1 SEHNR, CDR2 FQNEAQ (reference sequence). Trimming left V 4 bases short and J 8 bases short, with 3 bases between. This CDR3 is 11 amino acids long. Regarding the study as a whole: Specificity of three CMV-associated chains for CMV antigens was verified in vitro. Reports indicate that TCR beta sequences accurately predicted the HLA-A and HLA-B alleles of most subjects.

V usage is TRBV7-9 and J usage is TRBJ1-6; no reliable D call. The specimen sequenced was PBMCs. The origin of this receptor is a man aged 50 to 60 in good health and CMV-seropositive. As DNA, the CDR3 is TGTGCCAGCAGCTCAGATTCACCCCTCCACTTT. Translation: CASSSDSPLHF.